These 16 T cell receptor beta chains were sequenced from one sample in a study of Tregs in tolerant kidney transplant recipients (dated by TCRdb to about 2019). What this sample's time point label stands for: blood sample drawn before combined kidney and bone marrow transplant. Library preparation employed the immunoSEQ multiplex PCR assay. TCRdb took over this immuneACCESS table, retaining in-frame rearrangements with V and J assigned. Such tables are incomplete; in checked studies, under half of the missing clones stem from an unresolved V gene, and the remainder is unexplained. This sample's listing comprises roughly 32,000 clones. The ten top clones hold about 8.1% of the sample. Sequencing used CD8+ T cells from blood, obtained before the transplant. The receptors shown here come from a human donor who received a combined kidney and bone marrow transplant.

As to this clone: The read halts 3 residues ahead of the CDR3 end, with the missing end drawn from the germline J gene. The rearrangement uses TRBV7-9 and TRBJ2-2, with TRBD1 matching 7 bases. Germline trimming cut 5 bases from V and 4 bases from J; bases unmatched to any gene: 1. The CDR3 has 13 residues. The germline CDR1 and CDR2 sequences are SEHNR and FQNEAQ (reference sequence). CDR3 in amino acids: CASSPGGTGELFF. The CDR3 DNA, read in part, is TGTGCCAGCAGCCCAGGGGGCACCGGGGAG.

Details on this clone: The sequence runs out 3 residues before the end of the CDR3; the remainder is reconstructed from the germline J gene. The chain couples TRBV29-1 to TRBJ1-2; D might be TRBD1 (5 bases). V gave up 2 bases and J gave up 4 bases, with 14 bases separating them. There are 14 residues in the CDR3. Germline-derived CDR1 and CDR2 are SQVTM and ANQGSEA. Incomplete CDR3 DNA: TGCAGCGTTGAACCGCGGGGCGGGTTCTATGGC. As protein: CSVEPRGGFYG. The whole CDR3 protein reads CSVEPRGGFYGYTF.

For this clone: The read gets to within 3 residues of the CDR3 end, and the germline J gene fills in the rest. The V call is TRBV13, the J call TRBJ1-1; possibly TRBD1 for D (5 bases). The CDR3 has 14 amino acids. Trimming removed 7 bases from V and 0 bases from J, with 12 bases in between. Looked up from germline, CDR1 is PRHDT and CDR2 is FYEKMQ (reference sequence). CDR3 loop: CASTEGRVNTEAFF. The CDR3 bases that were read are TGTGCCAGCACCGAGGGCAGGGTGAACACTGAA.

As for this clone: Sequencing ends 3 residues short of the CDR3 end; the germline J gene provides the rest. This sequence joins TRBV5-1 and TRBJ1-1, with a possible D match to TRBD1 (6 bases). With 2 bases removed from V and 0 bases from J, the gap between germline ends came to 8 bases. This CDR3 is 14 amino acids long. Per the germline V gene, CDR1 is SGHRS and CDR2 is YFSETQ. CDR3 DNA, as far as it was read: TGCGCCAGCAGCTTCGGGGACATGAACACTGAA. It yields the protein CASSFGDMNTE. In full, the CDR3 reads CASSFGDMNTEAFF. Complete variable domain (other parts from reference TRBV5-1 and TRBJ1-1): KAGVTQTPRYLIKTRGQQVTLSCSPISGHRSVSWYQQTPGQGLQFLFEYFSETQRNKGNFPGRFSGRQFSNSRSEMNVSTLELGDSALYLCASSFGDMNTEAFFGQGTRLTVV.

Details on this clone: Read coverage stops 3 residues before the CDR3 terminus; the germline J gene supplies the remainder. The rearrangement uses TRBV20-1 and TRBJ1-2, with TRBD1 identical over 8 bases. With V trimmed by 2 bases and J by 6 bases, 5 bases remained unmatched. Per germline, CDR1 DFQATT and CDR2 SNEGSKA (reference sequence). The CDR3 is 13 residues long. This CDR3 is CSARPDRVDGYTF. Partial CDR3 DNA: TGCAGTGCTAGACCGGACAGGGTCGATGGC.

For this clone: The read comes to an end 3 residues before the CDR3 does, leaving the germline J gene to fill in the end. The chain couples TRBV7-9 to TRBJ1-4; 8 bases map to TRBD1. From germline, CDR1 is SEHNR and CDR2 FQNEAQ (reference sequence). This CDR3 is 14 amino acids long. V shed 5 bases, J shed 4 bases, and the junction held 3 bases outside the gene matches. The CDR3 bases that were read are TGTGCCAGCAGCCGCACAGGGGGTAATGAAAAA. Its translation is CASSRTGGNEK. The complete CDR3 reads CASSRTGGNEKLFF.

In the case of this clone: Read data end 3 residues before the CDR3 end; the end is taken from the germline J gene. The rearrangement joins TRBV6-2 or TRBV6-3 to TRBJ2-1; 12 bases are shared with TRBD2. This CDR3 region has 17 residues. CDR1 is MNHEY and CDR2 is SVGEGT in the germline V gene. The V and J ends lost 6 bases and 3 bases, in that order; junction bases with no gene match: 9. This CDR3 reads CASSRTSGDHFYNEQFF. CDR3 DNA (partial): TGTGCCAGCAGCCGGACTAGCGGGGACCACTTCTACAATGAG.

Worth noting for this clone: The CDR3 extends 3 residues past the end of the read, so its final part is completed from the germline J gene. The chain joins TRBV19 to TRBJ1-5; a possible D gene is TRBD1 (6 bases). The V gene's germline CDR1 is LNHDA and CDR2 SQIVND (reference sequence). This CDR3 is built from 15 residues. V was cut by 4 bases and J by 5 bases, with 15 bases left in between. The CDR3 reads CASSTLPQGHQPQHF. The sequenced CDR3 bases are TGTGCCAGTAGTACCCTTCCCCAGGGGCATCAGCCC.

In regard to this clone: The read ends 3 residues early relative to the CDR3; the germline J gene fills the gap. V is TRBV2 and J is TRBJ2-1, with TRBD2 matching over 10 bases. Trimming took 3 bases from V and 6 from J; bases not matched to a gene: 5. The CDR3 is 15 residues long. Germline lookup yields CDR1 SNHLY and CDR2 FYNNEI. Incomplete CDR3 DNA: TGTGCCAGCAGTGAGGGTCTAGCGGGGGTCAATGAG. Amino acids: CASSEGLAGVNE. The whole CDR3 protein reads CASSEGLAGVNEQFF.

Points on this clone: The read ends 3 residues before the CDR3 terminus; that terminus is restored from the germline J gene. The V and J genes are TRBV6-1 and TRBJ1-5; 10 bases are shared with TRBD1. The germline V gene has CDR1 MNHNS and CDR2 SASEGT. After removal of 0 bases from V and 5 bases from J, the junction contained 4 bases not matched to a gene. The CDR3 length is 16 residues. CDR3: CASSEAWDRGHQPQHF. Incomplete CDR3 DNA: TGTGCCAGCAGTGAAGCTTGGGACAGGGGACATCAGCCC.

Of note for this clone: The CDR3 end lies 3 residues beyond the end of the read and is filled in from the germline J gene. The chain is built from TRBV20-1 and TRBJ1-1; the D gene is possibly TRBD1 (5 bases). The germline V gene has CDR1 DFQATT and CDR2 SNEGSKA (reference sequence). The CDR3 runs 14 residues. Trimming pared 3 bases from V and 1 base from J, leaving 12 bases between. CDR3 protein: CSASQTVTNTEAFF. Incomplete CDR3 DNA: TGCAGTGCTAGCCAGACAGTTACGAACACTGAA.

About this clone: The read falls 3 residues short of the CDR3 end, and the missing part is taken from the germline J gene. V usage is TRBV19 and J usage is TRBJ1-6; 7 bases line up with TRBD1. CDR1 LNHDA and CDR2 SQIVND come from the germline V gene (reference sequence). The junction had 6 bases not matched to a gene; V was cut back by 4 bases and J by 6 bases. The CDR3 sequence is 15 residues long. CDR3 protein: CASSTRGTANSPLHF. The covered CDR3 bases are TGTGCCAGTAGTACCCGAGGGACAGCTAATTCACCC.

To note about this clone: The junction and the germline gene differ at one end; a read error may be behind it. The CDR3 extends 3 residues past the end of the read, so its final part is completed from the germline J gene. The chain carries TRBV7-9 and TRBJ2-2, with 7 bases that match TRBD2. The V gene's germline CDR1 is SEHNR and CDR2 FQNEAQ (reference sequence). The CDR3 runs 11 residues. The CDR3 sequence is CGGLNTGELFF. Incomplete CDR3 DNA: TGCGGGGGGTTGAACACCGGGGAG.

Worth noting for this clone: The CDR3 goes on 3 residues after the read ends, and that part is filled in from the germline J gene. This chain connects TRBV2 to TRBJ2-1; possible D gene TRBD1, 6 bases. V was pared by 6 bases and J by 0 bases, with 12 bases between. Germline V lookup: CDR1 SNHLY, CDR2 FYNNEI. This CDR3 is 15 amino acids long. The CDR3 bases that were read are TGTGCCAGCAGAACAGGGTTAAACTCCTACAATGAG. Its translation is CASRTGLNSYNE. The whole CDR3 is CASRTGLNSYNEQFF. Full variable domain (rest looked up from reference TRBV2 and TRBJ2-1): EPEVTQTPSHQVTQMGQEVILRCVPISNHLYFYWYRQILGQKVEFLVSFYNNEISEKSEIFDDQFSVERPDGSNFTLKIRSTKLEDSAMYFCASRTGLNSYNEQFFGPGTRLTVL.

Worth noting for this clone: The read halts 3 residues ahead of the CDR3 end, with the missing end drawn from the germline J gene. The chain employs TRBV19 and TRBJ2-7; 8 nucleotides match TRBD2. Trimming at V came to 3 bases and at J to 2 bases, leaving 6 bases not matched to a gene. The CDR3 is 15 amino acids. Germline assignment: CDR1 LNHDA and CDR2 SQIVND (reference sequence). The CDR3 DNA, read in part, is TGTGCCAGTAGTATCGGGGTAGCGGGAACCTACGAG. Its protein product is CASSIGVAGTYE. The CDR3 in full is CASSIGVAGTYEQYF.

Of note for this clone: The read is 3 residues too short to cover the CDR3 end, so that end is filled in from the germline J gene. The chain employs TRBV19 and TRBJ1-2; TRBD1 matches 7 bases. The length of the CDR3 is 17 residues. CDR1 and CDR2 (germline): LNHDA, SQIVND (reference sequence). The covered CDR3 bases are TGTGCCAGTAGTATAGAGGGACAGTTCCTGCCCGTCTCGGGC. This encodes CASSIEGQFLPVSG. The complete CDR3 reads CASSIEGQFLPVSGYTF.